The 27 T cell receptor beta chains presented below share a single source sample, sequenced in a study of cytotoxic CD8 clonotypes in ibrutinib-treated CLL (dated by TCRdb to the early 2020s). The library was obtained by the immunoSEQ multiplex PCR assay. The table was pulled from immuneACCESS by TCRdb, which kept in-frame rearrangements only. Such tables lose some clones; where checked, under half of the loss comes from unresolved V genes, and the rest has no known cause. The sample records 270,000 or so clones, around 69% of which are singletons. The ten largest make up about 5.8% of the sample. This specimen's time point label, interpreted: progressive disease on ibrutinib. The sequences come from PBMCs, collected at disease progression, from a patient treated with ibrutinib. The source is a human donor with chronic lymphocytic leukemia.

This clone was seen a few times. V usage is TRBV29-1 and J usage is TRBJ2-1, with 8 positions matching TRBD2. Trimming cost V 6 bases and J 9 bases; bases outside gene matches: 7. This CDR3 is built from 12 residues. CDR1 and CDR2 from the germline V gene are SQVTM and ANQGSEA. The DNA of the CDR3 is TGCAGCGTCTCCGGCGGGGGGAGTGAGCAGTTCTTC. Protein: CSVSGGGSEQFF.

The V gene is TRBV1, the J gene TRBJ1-3; the D call of TRBD1 is as the table states it, not checked on the DNA. TRBV1 is described as a pseudogene. The CDR3 runs 17 residues. Here the CDR3 reads CTSSQDDRVKSGNTIYF. CDR3 in DNA: TGCACCAGCAGCCAAGACGACAGGGTAAAGTCTGGAAACACCATATATTTT.

The rearrangement joins TRBV5-6 to TRBJ2-1, with no clear D. Trimming pared 4 bases from V and 5 bases from J, leaving 16 bases between. The CDR3 runs to 15 residues. Germline-derived CDR1 and CDR2 are SGHDT and YYEEEE. CDR3 sequence (DNA): TGTGCCAGCAGCCCAGCTAGGCACGTTGACAATGAGCAGTTCTTC. Translation: CASSPARHVDNEQFF.

This clone has a handful of counts. V and J are TRBV2 and TRBJ1-6, with TRBD1 identical over 12 bases. The V gene end was trimmed by 6 bases and the J gene end by 14 bases; junction bases not matched to a gene: 8. The CDR3 loop spans 14 amino acids. Per the germline V gene, CDR1 is SNHLY and CDR2 is FYNNEI. CDR3 DNA sequence: TGTGCCAGCAGGAAAGGGGGACAGGGGGCAGCCCTCCACTTT. It yields the protein CASRKGGQGAALHF.

This chain links TRBV10-3 with TRBJ1-2, with a tentative D call TRBD1 (6 bases). This CDR3 has 12 residues. V lost 2 bases and J lost 8, with 9 bases in between. CDR1 ENHRY and CDR2 SYGVKD come from the germline V gene. The CDR3 sequence is CAISETGMGYTF. CDR3 coding DNA: TGTGCCATCAGTGAGACAGGGATGGGCTACACCTTC.

The sample holds many counts of this clone. CDR3 amino acids: CASRGVSSGANVLTF. CDR3 nucleotides: TGTGCCAGCAGAGGGGTCAGCTCTGGGGCCAACGTCCTGACTTTC. The rearrangement uses TRBV28 and TRBJ2-6, with a possible D match to TRBD1 (5 bases). Germline V gives CDR1 MDHEN, CDR2 SYDVKM. Trimming shortened V by 6 bases and J by 0 bases, and 9 bases separated the two germline ends. The CDR3 extends over 15 amino acids. The whole variable domain, remainder taken from reference TRBV28 and TRBJ2-6, is DVKVTQSSRYLVKRTGEKVFLECVQDMDHENMFWYRQDPGLGLRLIYFSYDVKMKEKGDIPEGYSVSREKKERFSLILESASTNQTSMYLCASRGVSSGANVLTFGAGSRLTVL.

This chain links TRBV5-1 with TRBJ2-7; 11 bases agree with TRBD1. With 3 bases clipped from V and 6 bases from J, the junction kept 8 bases outside the gene matches. Germline V gene sequence: CDR1 SGHRS, CDR2 YFSETQ. This CDR3 has 15 amino acids. CDR3 DNA sequence: TGCGCCAGCAGCTACGCCGGGACAGGGGGAGGCGAGCAGTACTTC. Protein sequence: CASSYAGTGGGEQYF.

The rearrangement uses TRBV20-1 and TRBJ2-2, with D unresolved. Germline CDR1 DFQATT, CDR2 SNEGSKA (reference sequence). The length of the CDR3 is 11 residues. V was shortened by 3 bases and J by 4 bases, with 3 bases between the two germline ends. The CDR3 region is CSASSTGELFF. The CDR3, as DNA: TGCAGTGCTAGCTCCACCGGGGAGCTGTTTTTT.

This chain uses TRBV14 with TRBJ2-2; no reliable D call. The CDR3 spans 16 residues. CDR1 is SGHDN, CDR2 FVKESK, per germline. V lost 3 bases and J lost 8, with 19 bases in between. Here the CDR3 reads CASSHHISGSRGELFF. The CDR3 bases are TGTGCCAGCAGCCACCATATTTCGGGCTCGCGGGGGGAGCTGTTTTTT.

V is TRBV4-3 and J is TRBJ2-7; 7 nucleotides align to TRBD1. V dropped 3 bases and J dropped 3; count of bases not matched to a gene: 8. The CDR3 covers 15 residues. Germline CDR1 LGHNA, CDR2 YSLEER. The DNA for the CDR3 is TGCGCCAGCAGCCAGAACCAGGGGGTCGGCTACGAGCAGTACTTC. It yields the protein CASSQNQGVGYEQYF.

This chain joins TRBV9 and TRBJ2-2; 12 bases agree with TRBD2. The J segment lost 9 bases and the V segment lost 0 bases, leaving 6 bases of the junction unmatched. This CDR3 contains 16 residues. Germline V gene sequence: CDR1 SGDLS, CDR2 YYNGEE. The CDR3 is CASSVGGLAGNRELFF. Written as DNA, the CDR3 is TGTGCCAGCAGCGTAGGAGGACTAGCGGGAAATCGGGAGCTGTTTTTT.

The chain couples TRBV5-1 to TRBJ1-2, with no clear D. CDR1 and CDR2 (germline): SGHRS, YFSETQ. The CDR3 extends over 13 amino acids. V was shortened by 5 bases and J by 6 bases, with 14 bases between the two germline ends. As DNA, the CDR3 is TGCGCCAGCAGGCCCGGAGCCCCTGATGGCTACACCTTC. Amino acids: CASRPGAPDGYTF.

The chain joins TRBV25-1 to TRBJ2-7; D is tentatively TRBD1 or TRBD2 (6 bases each). The CDR3 runs 17 residues. Per germline, CDR1 MGHDK and CDR2 SYGVNS. Trimming took off 3 bases at V and 2 bases at J, with 20 bases between the two ends. CDR3 protein: CASSEGAGTQWTYEQYF. The CDR3 DNA is TGTGCCAGCAGTGAGGGGGCGGGGACCCAATGGACCTACGAGCAGTACTTC.

The chain joins TRBV7-3 to TRBJ2-4, with 10 nucleotides matching TRBD2. The ends lost 0 bases at V and 3 bases at J; junction bases unmatched: 5. The CDR3 consists of 17 residues. The V gene's germline CDR1 is SGHTA and CDR2 FQGTGA. CDR3 residues: CASSLTKKREGKNIQYF. The DNA for the CDR3 is TGTGCCAGCAGCTTAACGAAGAAGCGGGAGGGCAAAAACATTCAGTACTTC.

The genes are TRBV27 and TRBJ2-1; D may be TRBD1 or TRBD2 (5 bases each). Per germline, CDR1 MNHEY and CDR2 SMNVEV (reference sequence). V dropped 2 bases and J dropped 0 bases, with 11 bases sitting between them. The CDR3 has 16 residues. The CDR3 nucleotides are TGTGCCAGCAGTTTAGTGGGGGTCACCTCCTACAATGAGCAGTTCTTC. Residues: CASSLVGVTSYNEQFF.

The sample holds one count of this clone. V and J are TRBV29-1 and TRBJ2-6; the D is unclear. CDR3 length equals 12 residues. Trimming shortened V by 6 bases and J by 1 base, and 4 bases separated the two germline ends. Looked up from germline, CDR1 is SQVTM and CDR2 is ANQGSEA. CDR3 amino acids: CSVRSGANVLTF. The CDR3 bases are TGCAGCGTGAGGTCTGGGGCCAACGTCCTGACTTTC.

The rearrangement links TRBV6-1 to TRBJ1-3, with D unresolved. CDR3 size: 15 residues. Germline V gene sequence: CDR1 MNHNS, CDR2 SASEGT. The germline V and J ends were trimmed by 4 bases and 4 bases, with 14 bases remaining between them. CDR3 loop: CASSAPPGLGNTIYF. The CDR3 DNA follows: TGTGCCAGCAGTGCCCCCCCCGGGCTGGGAAACACCATATATTTT.

The rearrangement uses TRBV19 and TRBJ1-1; TRBD1 might be the D (5 bases). V lost 3 bases and J lost 6, with 11 bases in between. From germline, CDR1 is LNHDA and CDR2 SQIVND (reference sequence). CDR3 length: 13 amino acids. The CDR3 coding sequence is TGTGCCAGTAGTATTGGGGGTAGCGCTGAAGCTTTCTTT. This sequence encodes CASSIGGSAEAFF.

The V and J genes are TRBV7-9 and TRBJ2-1, with 8 bases matching TRBD2. From germline, CDR1 is SEHNR and CDR2 FQNEAQ (reference sequence). V was clipped by 5 bases and J by 9 bases; unmatched bases: 12. The CDR3 extends over 15 amino acids. The CDR3 bases are TGTGCCAGCAGCCCTAGGACTAGCTCATTCGTTGAGCAGTTCTTC. It specifies CASSPRTSSFVEQFF.

The gene calls are TRBV7-9 and TRBJ2-7; D is uncertain. Trimming removed 2 bases at V and 4 bases at J, with 6 bases between. Germline V gene sequence: CDR1 SEHNR, CDR2 FQNEAQ (reference sequence). The CDR3 length is 12 residues. CDR3 amino acids: CASSLQEYEQYF. Here the CDR3 DNA reads TGTGCCAGCAGCTTACAAGAGTACGAGCAGTACTTC.

This chain uses TRBV25-1 with TRBJ2-7; no definite D call. V was clipped by 3 bases and J by 0 bases, with 3 bases between them. CDR1 is MGHDK, CDR2 SYGVNS, per germline. The CDR3 loop spans 12 amino acids. In DNA, the CDR3 is TGTGCCAGCAGTGACAACTCCTACGAGCAGTACTTC. Its protein is CASSDNSYEQYF.

The chain has TRBV25-1 and TRBJ2-7, with D perhaps matching TRBD1 (5 bases). The ends were cut back, 4 bases at V and 0 bases at J, with 10 bases in the middle. This CDR3 region has 14 residues. Per germline, CDR1 MGHDK and CDR2 SYGVNS. The CDR3 DNA sequence: TGTGCCAGCAGTGCAAGACAGAACTCCTACGAGCAGTACTTC. Translated, it gives CASSARQNSYEQYF.

This chain links TRBV12-5 with TRBJ1-4; 8 nucleotides line up with TRBD1. This CDR3 region has 13 residues. CDR1 LGHNT and CDR2 FRNRAP come from the germline V gene. V lost 7 bases and J lost 8; bases outside the gene matches: 6. CDR3 protein: CASASGGGEKLFF. The CDR3, as DNA: TGTGCTAGTGCGTCAGGGGGCGGCGAAAAACTGTTTTTT.

This chain joins TRBV19 and TRBJ1-5; no clear D. Deletions cut 3 bases from V and 4 bases from J, with 16 bases between. This CDR3 region has 16 residues. The V gene's germline CDR1 is LNHDA and CDR2 SQIVND (reference sequence). This CDR3 reads CASSIPTQLINQPQHF. CDR3 DNA sequence: TGTGCCAGTAGTATCCCAACGCAACTAATTAATCAGCCCCAGCATTTT.

V usage is TRBV6-4 and J usage is TRBJ2-3; 7 bases map to TRBD2. Unmatched junction bases numbered 13, after V lost 7 bases and J lost 3 bases. Germline values: CDR1 MRHNA, CDR2 SNTAGT. The length of the CDR3 is 16 residues. The CDR3 nucleotides are TGTGCCAGCATGGGGATCGGCCCCGGGAGGACAGATACGCAGTATTTT. It specifies CASMGIGPGRTDTQYF.

V usage is TRBV20-1 and J usage is TRBJ2-1; D assignment may be TRBD1 or TRBD2 (5 bases each). Germline V gene data show CDR1 as DFQATT and CDR2 as SNEGSKA (reference sequence). The CDR3 is 8 amino acids. The CDR3 nucleotides are TGCGGGGGATATGAGCAGTTCTTC. Translation gives CGGYEQFF.

This clone was recorded a few times. V and J are TRBV5-1 and TRBJ1-1, with TRBD1 identical over 8 bases. Germline loops: CDR1 SGHRS, CDR2 YFSETQ. The junction had 6 bases not matched to a gene; V was cut back by 4 bases and J by 1 base. The CDR3 has 15 amino acids. CDR3 loop: CASSPGGTGNTEAFF. Here the CDR3 DNA reads TGCGCCAGCAGCCCGGGCGGGACAGGGAACACTGAAGCTTTCTTT. Supplemented by reference TRBV5-1 and TRBJ1-1, the full variable domain reads KAGVTQTPRYLIKTRGQQVTLSCSPISGHRSVSWYQQTPGQGLQFLFEYFSETQRNKGNFPGRFSGRQFSNSRSEMNVSTLELGDSALYLCASSPGGTGNTEAFFGQGTRLTVV.